This TCR beta chain was documented in a study of Graves' ophthalmopathy and Graves' hyperthyroidism. As for the study in general: Specimen type is peripheral blood, obtained at initial diagnosis before any treatment. The study, taken as a whole, reports: In predicting ophthalmopathy progression, the model reached around 65% sensitivity and 72.22% specificity.

This clonotype was observed many times. No antigen is known for it. The diagnosis combined clinical symptoms, thyroxine, TRAb, thyroid ultrasound and orbital computed tomography scans. Between the trimmed V and J ends, which lost 4 bases and 0 bases, there was a span of 9 bases. Germline V gives CDR1 SQVTM, CDR2 ANQGSEA. The CDR3 has 14 amino acids. TCR beta CDR3 amplification used RNA transcripts. A first-round RT-PCR used HTBI primers, followed by a second-round multiplex PCR. TCRdb used MiXCR to reprocess the multiplex PCR reads, holding one entry per CDR3 protein. The table has some 370,000 distinct CDR3 sequences, 17% seen once.

The chain links TRBV29-1 to TRBJ2-2; perhaps TRBD1 as D (6 bases). Material for sequencing was peripheral blood. The sequence derives from an adult woman with stable Graves' hyperthyroidism. In DNA form, the CDR3 reads TGCAGCGTTGTTCAGGGGTCGAACACCGGGGAGCTGTTTTTT. Protein sequence: CSVVQGSNTGELFF.